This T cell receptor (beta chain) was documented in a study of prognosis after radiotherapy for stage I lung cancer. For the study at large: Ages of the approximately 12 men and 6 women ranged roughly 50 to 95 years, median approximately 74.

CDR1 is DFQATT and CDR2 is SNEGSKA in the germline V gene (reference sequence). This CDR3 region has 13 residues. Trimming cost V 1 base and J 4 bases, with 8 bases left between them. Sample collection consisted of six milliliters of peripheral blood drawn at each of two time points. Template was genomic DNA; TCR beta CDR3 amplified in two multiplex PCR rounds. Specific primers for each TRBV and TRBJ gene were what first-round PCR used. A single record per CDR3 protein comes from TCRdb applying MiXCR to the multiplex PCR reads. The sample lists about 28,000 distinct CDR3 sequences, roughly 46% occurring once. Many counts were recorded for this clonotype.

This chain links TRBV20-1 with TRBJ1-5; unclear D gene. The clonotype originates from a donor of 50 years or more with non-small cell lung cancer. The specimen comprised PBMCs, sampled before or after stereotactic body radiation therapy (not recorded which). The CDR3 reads CSARGVYNQPQHF. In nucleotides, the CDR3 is TGCAGTGCTAGAGGAGTCTATAATCAGCCCCAGCATTTT.